Listed below are T cell receptor beta chains from one sample, sequenced in a study of early T cells in non-severe SARS-CoV-2 infection. TCRdb reprocessed the 5' RACE reads with MiXCR, giving one entry per CDR3 protein. The data show some 30,000 distinct CDR3 sequences, more than 3.5% seen once. The sequencing input was whole blood. These receptors were collected from an adult who was a healthcare worker with PCR-confirmed SARS-CoV-2 infection or an uninfected control (not recorded which). CDR3s include the opening cysteine and the closing phenylalanine or tryptophan. Fields, in order: J gene, D gene, clone size, V gene, CDR3 protein, CDR3 DNA. D genes are given only for firm matches. Size is omitted from some rows. Given values are once, few, many or a class for expanded clones.

TRBJ2-7 TRBD1 many TRBV20-1 CSARRDRSYEQYF TGCAGTGCTAGACGGGACAGATCCTACGAGCAGTACTTC
TRBJ2-7 TRBD2 few TRBV14 CASSPGTSGSREQYF TGTGCCAGCAGCCCCGGGACTAGCGGAAGCCGAGAGCAGTACTTC
TRBJ1-4 . many TRBV29-1 CSGAVREKLFF TGCAGCGGTGCGGTACGTGAAAAACTGTTTTTT
TRBJ2-2 . many TRBV7-8 CASSPEVIGELFF TGTGCCAGCAGCCCAGAAGTTATTGGGGAGCTGTTTTTT
TRBJ1-4 . few TRBV20-1 CSARTERTAPEKLFF TGCAGTGCTAGGACAGAGAGAACCGCGCCTGAAAAACTGTTTTTT
TRBJ2-5 . many TRBV29-1 CSVLGLQETQYF TGCAGCGTTCTGGGACTTCAAGAGACCCAGTACTTC
TRBJ1-2 . many TRBV20-1 CSAREVARRGYTF TGCAGTGCTAGAGAAGTTGCCCGACGGGGCTACACCTTC
TRBJ2-1 . few TRBV29-1 CSVHRASYNEQFF TGCAGCGTTCACAGGGCCTCCTACAATGAGCAGTTCTTC
TRBJ2-1 . once TRBV14 CASSLFASSEQFF TGTGCCAGCAGCCTGTTCGCTAGCAGTGAGCAGTTCTTC
TRBJ2-2 . many TRBV24-1 CATSDSRGSNTGELFF TGTGCCACCAGTGATAGCAGGGGAAGTAACACCGGGGAGCTGTTTTTT
TRBJ2-2 . . TRBV7-6 CASSPLSATGELFF TGTGCCAGCAGCCCCCTATCAGCCACCGGGGAGCTGTTTTTT
TRBJ1-1 . few TRBV7-8 CASSSQGRVNTEAFF TGTGCCAGCAGCTCTCAGGGAAGGGTGAACACTGAAGCTTTCTTT
TRBJ2-3 TRBD2 many TRBV20-1 CSASKTGGDTQYF TGCAGTGCTAGTAAGACGGGGGGAGATACGCAGTATTTT
TRBJ2-1 . . TRBV6-2/TRBV6-3 CASSLSGGREQFF TGTGCCAGCAGTTTGTCAGGGGGGCGTGAGCAGTTCTTC
TRBJ2-7 . . TRBV30 CARSTGIANEQYF TGTGCCCGGAGTACGGGGATCGCTAACGAGCAGTACTTC
TRBJ2-2 . many TRBV7-7 CASSSRGAGELFF TGTGCTAGCAGCTCCAGGGGGGCCGGGGAGCTGTTTTTT
TRBJ1-1 . . TRBV7-2 CASSWGRANTEAFF TGTGCCAGCAGCTGGGGGCGGGCGAACACTGAAGCTTTCTTT
TRBJ2-1 . many TRBV18 CASSTNHLGEQFF TGTGCCAGCTCTACCAACCACCTGGGTGAGCAGTTCTTC
TRBJ2-4 . many TRBV5-6 CASSFSGPEAKNIQYF TGTGCCAGCAGCTTTAGTGGTCCGGAGGCCAAAAACATTCAGTACTTC
TRBJ1-2 . many TRBV18 CASSAINLGDYGYTF TGTGCCAGCTCAGCCATTAACCTTGGGGACTATGGCTACACCTTC
TRBJ1-2 TRBD1 many TRBV7-9 CASSFEGQGTYGYTF TGTGCCAGCAGCTTTGAGGGACAGGGGACCTATGGCTACACCTTC
TRBJ2-1 . many TRBV18 CASSPRDPQTRFYNEQFF TGTGCCAGCTCACCCCGGGACCCTCAAACTCGGTTCTACAATGAGCAGTTCTTC
TRBJ2-5 TRBD2 . TRBV15 CATSGSGSGETQYF TGTGCCACCAGCGGTAGCGGGAGTGGGGAGACCCAGTACTTC
TRBJ2-5 TRBD1 many TRBV10-2 CASSESRNRGRETQYF TGCGCCAGCAGTGAGTCCCGAAACAGGGGGCGCGAGACCCAGTACTTC
TRBJ2-1 . many TRBV20-1 CSALYNEQFF TGCAGTGCTTTGTACAATGAGCAGTTCTTC
TRBJ2-1 TRBD2 many TRBV4-3 CASSQVFPGGVREQFF TGCGCCAGCAGCCAAGTATTCCCGGGAGGCGTACGGGAGCAGTTCTTC
TRBJ2-3 TRBD2 few TRBV12-3/TRBV12-4 CASSFRGVDTQYF TGTGCCAGCAGTTTCCGGGGGGTGGATACGCAGTATTTT
TRBJ2-3 . few TRBV5-5 CASSLATVQSRTDTQYF TGTGCCAGCAGCTTAGCAACAGTCCAATCTCGCACAGATACGCAGTATTTT
TRBJ2-3 . few TRBV6-5 CASSLPGTDTQYF TGTGCCAGCAGCCTTCCGGGCACAGATACGCAGTATTTT
TRBJ2-3 . many TRBV2 CASSGTGISTDTQYF TGTGCCAGCAGTGGAACAGGGATCAGCACAGATACGCAGTATTTT
TRBJ1-2 . . TRBV7-9 CASSLPHRAGNYGYTF TGTGCCAGCAGCTTACCCCACCGAGCAGGGAACTATGGCTACACCTTC
TRBJ1-1 . many TRBV20-1 CSARGLELPDPKNTEAFF TGCAGTGCTAGAGGGCTTGAGTTACCAGACCCAAAAAACACTGAAGCCTTCTTT
TRBJ1-2 . many TRBV18 CASSENNNINYGYTF TGTGCCAGCTCAGAAAATAACAATATTAACTATGGCTACACCTTC
TRBJ2-5 . few TRBV7-2 CASSRRGTVQETQYF TGTGCCAGCAGCCGGCGCGGGACAGTCCAAGAGACCCAGTACTTC
TRBJ2-6 TRBD2 many TRBV3-1 CASSQTSGRASGANVLTF TGTGCCAGCAGCCAGACTAGCGGGAGGGCATCCGGGGCCAACGTCCTGACTTTC
TRBJ2-7 . many TRBV4-1 CASSQDLRVSDEQYF TGCGCCAGCAGCCAAGATCTAAGGGTGAGCGACGAGCAGTACTTC
TRBJ1-3 . many TRBV7-6 CASSPGLPSGNTIYF TGTGCCAGCAGCCCCGGACTCCCCTCTGGAAACACCATATATTTT
TRBJ1-4 . many TRBV10-3 CAISEPYEKLFF TGTGCCATCAGTGAGCCGTATGAAAAACTGTTTTTT
TRBJ2-6 . many TRBV5-6 CASSLPGAEGANVLTF TGTGCCAGCAGCTTGCCGGGGGCGGAAGGGGCCAACGTCCTGACTTTC
TRBJ2-5 TRBD1 . TRBV5-1 CASSNGQDKETQYF TGCGCCAGCAGCAACGGACAGGACAAAGAGACCCAGTACTTC
TRBJ2-2 . . TRBV30 CAWSVYRAGGELFF TGTGCCTGGAGTGTATACAGGGCGGGCGGGGAGCTGTTTTTT
TRBJ2-1 . many TRBV11-1 CASSSRFAGYNEQFF TGTGCCAGCAGCTCCCGATTTGCGGGCTACAATGAGCAGTTCTTC